These 15 T cell receptor beta chains were all obtained from the same sample, sequenced in a study of glioma-infiltrating T cells after dendritic cell vaccination. This table comes from immunoSEQ multiplex PCR, and its TCRdb copy is limited to in-frame clones, with some not included. The sample lists roughly 100,000 clones; roughly 76% were seen once. The sequenced sample was blood, obtained before dendritic cell vaccination. The receptors were sampled from a human donor with glioblastoma.

This sequence joins TRBV6-6 and TRBJ1-5; 10 nucleotides agree with TRBD1. The CDR3 has 16 amino acids. V trimming: 6 bases; J trimming: 6 bases; junction bases outside the gene matches: 11. Germline V gives CDR1 MNHNY, CDR2 SVGAGI (reference sequence). This CDR3 reads CASSPAPGTGAQPQHF. The DNA of the CDR3 is TGTGCCAGCAGCCCCGCTCCCGGGACAGGGGCTCAGCCCCAGCATTTT.

V gene TRBV25-1 combines with J gene TRBJ2-1, with 9 bases aligning to TRBD2. Germline assignment: CDR1 MGHDK and CDR2 SYGVNS. The junction had 10 bases not matched to a gene; V was cut back by 5 bases and J by 5 bases. The length of the CDR3 is 16 residues. CDR3 DNA sequence: TGTGCCAGCAGTTCCCCTAGCGGGGACAAAAACAATGAGCAGTTCTTC. This gives the protein CASSSPSGDKNNEQFF.

Written as DNA, the CDR3 is TGCGCCAGCAGCCAGGATATGAGGACTGAAGCTAACTATGGCTACACCTTC. Protein product: CASSQDMRTEANYGYTF. This sequence joins TRBV4-3 and TRBJ1-2; D is uncertain. The CDR3 has 17 residues. Germline-derived CDR1 and CDR2 are LGHNA and YSLEER. With 3 bases removed from V and 0 bases from J, the gap between germline ends came to 17 bases.

The chain uses TRBV10-3 and TRBJ1-1; D gene unclear. Per the germline V gene, CDR1 is ENHRY and CDR2 is SYGVKD. This CDR3 has 13 amino acids. V lost 11 bases and J 6 bases, leaving 19 bases between the germline ends. DNA of the CDR3: TGTGCCTCCAGAGATCCAGGTGGCCCTGAAGCTTTCTTT. It encodes CASRDPGGPEAFF.

As to this clone: This CDR3 is also generated by other DNA sequences in the sample. The chain employs TRBV5-6 and TRBJ1-2; D uncertain. This CDR3 has 16 amino acids. V was trimmed by 1 base and J by 4 bases, leaving 17 bases between them. Germline CDR1 is SGHDT and CDR2 is YYEEEE. In nucleotides, the CDR3 is TGTGCCAGCAGCTTGTCCCCCTGGGCGAGCCTCTATGGCTACACCTTC. Its protein is CASSLSPWASLYGYTF.

J is TRBJ1-1 and V is TRBV7-8, with 8 bases matching TRBD1. Germline lookup yields CDR1 SGHVS and CDR2 FQNEAQ. The CDR3 spans 15 residues. V was clipped by 1 base and J by 8 bases; unmatched bases: 9. CDR3 protein: CASSLGFRGPPEAFF. The CDR3, as DNA: TGTGCCAGCAGCTTAGGCTTCAGGGGGCCGCCCGAAGCTTTCTTT.

This clone appeared a few times. The chain has TRBV19 and TRBJ2-3, with 9 bases fitting TRBD1. CDR1 LNHDA and CDR2 SQIVND come from the germline V gene (reference sequence). The CDR3 spans 13 residues. The V segment lost 8 bases and the J segment 4 bases; nucleotides outside the gene matches: 4. CDR3 in amino acids: CASSGTGSDTQYF. The CDR3, as DNA: TGTGCCAGTTCTGGGACAGGGTCAGATACGCAGTATTTT.

The chain recombines TRBV11-2 with TRBJ1-1; D gene uncertain. Germline V gene sequence: CDR1 SGHAT, CDR2 FQNNGV. V gave up 5 bases and J gave up 4 bases, with 17 bases separating them. The CDR3 sequence is 15 residues long. The CDR3 is CASSPTPSEGTEAFF. For the CDR3, the DNA is TGTGCCAGCAGCCCCACCCCGTCGGAGGGCACTGAAGCTTTCTTT. Full variable domain (outside the CDR3, taken from reference TRBV11-2 and TRBJ1-1): EAGVAQSPRYKIIEKRQSVAFWCNPISGHATLYWYQQILGQGPKLLIQFQNNGVVDDSQLPKDRFSAERLKGVDSTLKIQPAKLEDSAVYLCASSPTPSEGTEAFFGQGTRLTVV.

The V call is TRBV29-1, the J call TRBJ1-2; 8 bases line up with TRBD1. CDR3 size: 14 residues. CDR1 and CDR2 from the germline V gene are SQVTM and ANQGSEA. V lost 4 bases and J lost 3; bases outside the gene matches: 7. CDR3 region: CSVGPTGVDYGYTF. The CDR3 coding sequence is TGCAGCGTTGGCCCGACAGGGGTGGACTATGGCTACACCTTC. Supplemented by reference TRBV29-1 and TRBJ1-2, the full variable domain reads SAVISQKPSRDICQRGTSLTIQCQVDSQVTMMFWYRQQPGQSLTLIATANQGSEATYESGFVIDKFPISRPNLTFSTLTVSNMSPEDSSIYLCSVGPTGVDYGYTFGSGTRLTVV.

V is TRBV6-5 and J is TRBJ1-2; 8 bases are shared with TRBD1. CDR1 MNHEY and CDR2 SVGAGI come from the germline V gene. The ends lost 5 bases at V and 5 bases at J; junction bases unmatched: 4. The CDR3 runs to 13 residues. The CDR3 loop reads CASSLYRGYGYTF. The CDR3 nucleotides read TGTGCCAGCAGTCTCTACAGGGGGTATGGCTACACCTTC.

The chain couples TRBV27 to TRBJ1-1, with TRBD1 matching over 10 bases. Germline V lookup: CDR1 MNHEY, CDR2 SMNVEV (reference sequence). The CDR3 extends over 14 amino acids. Germline trimming cut 7 bases from V and 4 bases from J; bases unmatched to any gene: 6. CDR3 DNA sequence: TGTGCCAGCATCGGGACAGGGGCGACCACTGAAGCTTTCTTT. This encodes CASIGTGATTEAFF.

J is TRBJ1-1 and V is TRBV18; TRBD1 is a possible D gene (6 bases). Germline V gene data show CDR1 as KGHSH and CDR2 as LQKENI. The V end was cut by 3 bases, the J end by 0 bases, with 14 bases between. The CDR3 loop spans 16 amino acids. Here the CDR3 reads CASSPQTGGLNTEAFF. The CDR3, as DNA: TGTGCCAGCTCACCTCAGACAGGTGGATTGAACACTGAAGCTTTCTTT.

The chain carries TRBV4-1 and TRBJ1-1, with a tentative D call TRBD1 (5 bases). The CDR3 has 16 residues. Trimming removed 2 bases at V and 1 base at J, with 14 bases between. Germline values: CDR1 MGHRA, CDR2 YSYEKL. CDR3 amino acids: CASSQSYGGRNTEAFF. The CDR3 nucleotides are TGCGCCAGCAGCCAAAGTTACGGGGGGAGGAACACTGAAGCTTTCTTT.

The V and J genes are TRBV19 and TRBJ2-1; D possibly corresponds to TRBD2 (5 bases). Germline V gene sequence: CDR1 LNHDA, CDR2 SQIVND (reference sequence). Trimming stripped 5 bases from V and 6 bases from J, with 17 bases between. CDR3 length equals 15 residues. The CDR3 loop is CASSALLGISNEQFF. CDR3 DNA sequence: TGTGCCAGTAGTGCGCTACTAGGCATAAGCAATGAGCAGTTCTTC. Using reference TRBV19 and TRBJ2-1 for the parts outside the CDR3, the full variable domain is DGGITQSPKYLFRKEGQNVTLSCEQNLNHDAMYWYRQDPGQGLRLIYYSQIVNDFQKGDIAEGYSVSREKKESFPLTVTSAQKNPTAFYLCASSALLGISNEQFFGPGTRLTVL.

This clone appeared a single time. The chain has TRBV14 and TRBJ2-1; D is perhaps TRBD2 (6 bases). V shed 3 bases and J shed 1 base, with 10 bases lying between them. This CDR3 spans 15 amino acids. CDR1 and CDR2 from the germline V gene are SGHDN and FVKESK. The DNA of the CDR3 is TGTGCCAGCAGCCAGGACGGGGGATCCTACAATGAGCAGTTCTTC. It codes for CASSQDGGSYNEQFF.